The rows below give T cell receptor beta chains drawn from one sample of a study of CD8+ T cells in alopecia areata. Generated by immunoSEQ multiplex PCR, the TCRdb table keeps only in-frame clones and is missing some. The data show about 190,000 clones, about 60% seen once. The source was CD8+ T cells sorted from blood, collected at week 24, from a patient treated with tofacitinib. The receptor source for this set is a human donor with alopecia areata. The CDR3 runs from the conserved cysteine through the conserved F or W. The order of the fields is clone size, V gene, J gene, D gene, CDR3 length, CDR3 DNA, CDR3 protein. D genes are given only for firm matches. For some rows the clone size is stated as once, few or many, or as a class when expanded; others skip it.

size: .
V: TRBV29-1
J: TRBJ1-2
D: .
length: 12
DNA: TGCAGCGTTGAAGATCGGGGGGACGGCTACACCTTC
CDR3: CSVEDRGDGYTF

size: .
V: TRBV6-6
J: TRBJ2-7
D: TRBD2
length: 15
DNA: TGTGCCAGCAGTTACGCCGCTAGCGGTTACTACGAGCAGTACTTC
CDR3: CASSYAASGYYEQYF

size: few
V: TRBV29-1
J: TRBJ1-1
D: .
length: 11
DNA: TGCAGCGTTGAACCCGGCCCTGAAGCTTTCTTT
CDR3: CSVEPGPEAFF

size: .
V: TRBV25-1
J: TRBJ2-5
D: .
length: 12
DNA: TGTGCCAGCAGTCCGGGAGCAGAGACCCAGTACTTC
CDR3: CASSPGAETQYF

size: .
V: TRBV18
J: TRBJ2-1
D: .
length: 11
DNA: TGTGCCAGCTCATCCATTGATGAGCAGTTCTTC
CDR3: CASSSIDEQFF

size: .
V: TRBV20-1
J: TRBJ1-1
D: .
length: 10
DNA: TGCAGTGCTAGAGAAGTGGAAGCTTTCTTT
CDR3: CSAREVEAFF

size: .
V: TRBV20-1
J: TRBJ1-2
D: .
length: 11
DNA: TGCAGTGCTAGATCGGGCTATGGCTACACCTTC
CDR3: CSARSGYGYTF

size: .
V: TRBV30
J: TRBJ2-1
D: .
length: 14
DNA: TGTGCCTGGACCTTAAGTGTCGGGCTCAATGAGCAGTTCTTC
CDR3: CAWTLSVGLNEQFF

size: .
V: TRBV29-1
J: TRBJ2-2
D: .
length: 16
DNA: TGCAGCGTTGTGGGGCAGGGGCCGACGAACACCGGGGAGCTGTTTTTT
CDR3: CSVVGQGPTNTGELFF

size: .
V: TRBV29-1
J: TRBJ1-2
D: .
length: 12
DNA: TGCAGCGTTGAAGAGGGGAAGTACGGCTACACCTTC
CDR3: CSVEEGKYGYTF

size: few
V: TRBV29-1
J: TRBJ2-5
D: .
length: 14
DNA: TGCAGCGTTGAATTAGGGGACTTCGTCGAGACCCAGTACTTC
CDR3: CSVELGDFVETQYF

size: .
V: TRBV30
J: TRBJ2-3
D: .
length: 15
DNA: TGTGCCTGGAGTGCGGTCGGAGCGAGCACAGATACGCAGTATTTT
CDR3: CAWSAVGASTDTQYF

size: once
V: TRBV5-1
J: TRBJ1-1
D: .
length: 14
DNA: TGCGCCAGCAGCTACTACAGGTTTAACACTGAAGCTTTCTTT
CDR3: CASSYYRFNTEAFF

size: .
V: TRBV9
J: TRBJ2-5
D: .
length: 15
DNA: TGTGCCAGCAGCGCACACCCCTACCGAGCTGGGACCCAGTACTTC
CDR3: CASSAHPYRAGTQYF

size: .
V: TRBV19
J: TRBJ1-2
D: TRBD1
length: 13
DNA: TGTGCCAGTAGTATCGAGGGACAGGGGGCCTACACCTTC
CDR3: CASSIEGQGAYTF

size: .
V: TRBV9
J: TRBJ2-3
D: TRBD2
length: 15
DNA: TGTGCCAGCAGCGTTAGCGGGGGGGCCCAGGATACGCAGTATTTT
CDR3: CASSVSGGAQDTQYF

size: .
V: TRBV25-1
J: TRBJ2-5
D: .
length: 14
DNA: TGTGCCAGCAGTCTCAAGGGGAAGGTGGAGACCCAGTACTTC
CDR3: CASSLKGKVETQYF

size: few
V: TRBV19
J: TRBJ2-7
D: .
length: 12
DNA: TGTGCCAGCGGCGGGGTGGGCTACGAGCAGTACTTC
CDR3: CASGGVGYEQYF

size: .
V: TRBV6-5
J: TRBJ2-3
D: TRBD1
length: 12
DNA: TGTGCCACTGGACAGGGCACAGATACGCAGTATTTT
CDR3: CATGQGTDTQYF

size: .
V: TRBV7-8
J: TRBJ1-2
D: .
length: 12
DNA: TGTGCCAGCAGCTTAGAAGGGGATGGCTACACCTTC
CDR3: CASSLEGDGYTF

size: .
V: TRBV27
J: TRBJ2-5
D: .
length: 13
DNA: TGTGCCAGCAGTTTAGGGGGGTTCGAGACCCAGTACTTC
CDR3: CASSLGGFETQYF

size: .
V: TRBV12-5
J: TRBJ2-3
D: .
length: 11
DNA: TGTGCTAGTGGCTACACAGATACGCAGTATTTT
CDR3: CASGYTDTQYF

size: few
V: TRBV6-5
J: TRBJ2-3
D: .
length: 14
DNA: TGTGCCAGCAGTCCGGAGACTAGTGACGATACGCAGTATTTT
CDR3: CASSPETSDDTQYF

size: .
V: TRBV30
J: TRBJ2-2
D: .
length: 15
DNA: TGTGCCTGGAGTAGAAGTAATGAGGTTACCGGGGAGCTGTTTTTT
CDR3: CAWSRSNEVTGELFF

size: .
V: TRBV5-6
J: TRBJ1-5
D: .
length: 16
DNA: TGTGCCAGCAGCTTGGGGGCAGGTAGTAGCAATCAGCCCCAGCATTTT
CDR3: CASSLGAGSSNQPQHF

size: .
V: TRBV30
J: TRBJ1-6
D: .
length: 15
DNA: TGTGCCTGGAGACAGGGCCCAGACTATAATTCACCCCTCCACTTT
CDR3: CAWRQGPDYNSPLHF

size: .
V: TRBV15
J: TRBJ2-1
D: TRBD2
length: 16
DNA: TGTGCCACCAGCAGAGAGGGCGGGGGGGCTATTGATGAGCAGTTCTTC
CDR3: CATSREGGGAIDEQFF

size: .
V: TRBV2
J: TRBJ2-1
D: TRBD2
length: 16
DNA: TGTGCCAGCAGTGATACTAGCGGGGGGGCAGGCAATGAGCAGTTCTTC
CDR3: CASSDTSGGAGNEQFF

size: .
V: TRBV14
J: TRBJ1-2
D: .
length: 14
DNA: TGTGCCAGCAGCCAAGAACAGGTGTTCTATGGCTACACCTTC
CDR3: CASSQEQVFYGYTF

size: many
V: TRBV7-8
J: TRBJ1-2
D: TRBD1
length: 14
DNA: TGTGCCAGCAGCTTTTTTCAGGGGGGTATCGGCTACACCTTC
CDR3: CASSFFQGGIGYTF